These 8 T cell receptor beta chains share one sample of origin, sequenced in a study of post-analysis software for immune sequencing data. Overall study findings and caveats: Four or five TRBV segments occurring more often in patients than controls included TRBV5-6, TRBV5-1 and TRBV20-1.

Presence of unique molecular identifiers characterized the TCR beta cDNA libraries. Via MiXCR, TCRdb re-called the PCR reads, giving one row per CDR3 protein. The table includes hundreds of thousands of distinct CDR3 sequences, around 34% detected once. Antigens of these TCRs are unknown. The specimen was blood. These receptors were obtained from a girl under 18 with multiple sclerosis.

The chain carries TRBV30 and TRBJ2-2, with a possible D match to TRBD1 (6 bases). Trimming pared 2 bases from V and 5 bases from J, leaving 12 bases between. The CDR3 is 14 amino acids. The germline gives CDR1 GTSNPN, CDR2 SVGIG (reference sequence). CDR3 amino acids: CAWSTGLTTGELFF. The CDR3 DNA is TGTGCCTGGAGTACAGGGTTGACTACCGGGGAGCTGTTTTTT.

A remark on this clonotype: A read error may be the cause here, since a much bigger clone is one base away. This chain uses TRBV6-1 with TRBJ1-5, with TRBD1 matching 9 bases. CDR3 length: 14 amino acids. Germline V gene data show CDR1 as MNHNS and CDR2 as SASEGT. CDR3: CVSSPQGADQPQHF. The CDR3 DNA sequence: TGTGTCAGCAGTCCACAGGGGGCCGATCAGCCCCAGCATTTT.

This clonotype has a count of ten or more. The J gene is TRBJ2-1, the V gene TRBV7-9, with TRBD2 identical over 7 bases. The CDR3 runs 16 residues. Looked up from germline, CDR1 is SEHNR and CDR2 is FQNEAQ (reference sequence). Trimming removed 4 bases from V and 7 bases from J; junction bases left unmatched: 13. CDR3 in DNA: TGTGCCAGCAGCTCCGAGGCGCCGACTAGCCGGAATGAGCAGTTCTTC. It yields the protein CASSSEAPTSRNEQFF.

This chain links TRBV5-4 with TRBJ2-7; 7 nucleotides agree with TRBD1. V shed 2 bases, J shed 6 bases, and the junction held 5 bases outside the gene matches. This CDR3 comprises 13 residues. CDR1 and CDR2 (germline): SGHNT, YYREEE (reference sequence). CDR3 DNA: TGTGCCAGCAGCTTCCGACAGGGCGGCGAGCAGTACTTC. As protein: CASSFRQGGEQYF.

This clonotype was counted at least ten times. The V call is TRBV4-1, the J call TRBJ2-5; 8 bases line up with TRBD1. The CDR3 contains 15 residues. V dropped 1 base and J dropped 3; count of bases not matched to a gene: 4. Germline CDR1 is MGHRA and CDR2 is YSYEKL. The CDR3 DNA sequence: TGCGCCAGCAGCCAAGGGACAGGGTTAGAAGAGACCCAGTACTTC. Protein product: CASSQGTGLEETQYF.

This clonotype has just one count. The chain couples TRBV6-4 to TRBJ2-7, with 7 bases fitting TRBD1. CDR3 length: 13 amino acids. CDR1 is MRHNA and CDR2 is SNTAGT in the germline V gene. The V gene end was trimmed by 8 bases and the J gene end by 3 bases; junction bases not matched to a gene: 7. CDR3 in DNA: TGTGCCAGCGGCCGGGACAGTTACTACGAGCAGTACTTC. Protein product: CASGRDSYYEQYF.

In this sample, this clonotype turned up many times. The V gene is TRBV10-3, the J gene TRBJ1-2; 8 nucleotides agree with TRBD1. The CDR3 has 13 amino acids. In germline, CDR1 is ENHRY, CDR2 SYGVKD. V shed 8 bases and J 0 bases; nucleotides not matched to a gene: 2. The CDR3 DNA reads as TGTGCCATCCAGACAGGGGCTAACTATGGCTACACCTTC. This codes for CAIQTGANYGYTF.

This clonotype was detected a few times. The V call is TRBV6-5, the J call TRBJ2-5; perhaps D is TRBD1 or TRBD2 (6 bases each). This CDR3 is built from 14 residues. With 2 bases removed from V and 5 bases from J, the gap between germline ends came to 12 bases. The V gene's germline CDR1 is MNHEY and CDR2 SVGAGI. CDR3 DNA sequence: TGTGCCAGCAGTTACCAACCGGGGGCCGAGACCCAGTACTTC. It yields the protein CASSYQPGAETQYF.